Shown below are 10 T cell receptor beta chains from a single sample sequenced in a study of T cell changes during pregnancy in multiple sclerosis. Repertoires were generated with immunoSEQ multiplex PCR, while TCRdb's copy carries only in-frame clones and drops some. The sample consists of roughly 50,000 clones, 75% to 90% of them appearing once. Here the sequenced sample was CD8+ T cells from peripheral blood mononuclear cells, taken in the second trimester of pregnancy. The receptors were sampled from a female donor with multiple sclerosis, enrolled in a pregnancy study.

CDR3 sequence: CASSLYPDRDYGYTF. CDR3 nucleotides: TGTGCCAGCAGTTTATACCCGGACAGAGACTATGGCTACACCTTC. The chain recombines TRBV27 with TRBJ1-2, with a weak D call TRBD1 (6 bases). The CDR3 covers 15 residues. Trimming removed 1 base from V and 3 bases from J, with 12 bases in between. Germline-derived CDR1 and CDR2 are MNHEY and SMNVEV (reference sequence).

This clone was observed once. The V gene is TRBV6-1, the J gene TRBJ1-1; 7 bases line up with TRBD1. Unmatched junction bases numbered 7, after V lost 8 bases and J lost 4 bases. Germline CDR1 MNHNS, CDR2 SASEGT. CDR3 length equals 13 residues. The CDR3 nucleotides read TGTGCCAGCGGAACACAGGGGAGCACTGAAGCTTTCTTT. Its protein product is CASGTQGSTEAFF.

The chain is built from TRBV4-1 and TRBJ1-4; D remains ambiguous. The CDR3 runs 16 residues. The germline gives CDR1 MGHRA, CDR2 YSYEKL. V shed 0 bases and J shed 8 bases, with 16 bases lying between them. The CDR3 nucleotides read TGCGCCAGCAGCCAAGAGGGAGGCGGGCTCGGGGAAAAACTGTTTTTT. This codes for CASSQEGGGLGEKLFF.

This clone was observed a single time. The CDR3 region has the DNA TGTGCCAGCTCACCTCCCTTCCCGTCGAAGATCGAGGCCGAGCAGTACTTC. It yields the protein CASSPPFPSKIEAEQYF. The chain uses TRBV18 and TRBJ2-7; D unclear. CDR3 length: 17 residues. Trimming stripped 3 bases from V and 6 bases from J, with 24 bases between. Germline V gene sequence: CDR1 KGHSH, CDR2 LQKENI. The variable domain in full, completed from reference TRBV18 and TRBJ2-7, reads NAGVMQNPRHLVRRRGQEARLRCSPMKGHSHVYWYRQLPEEGLKFMVYLQKENIIDESGMPKERFSAEFPKEGPSILRIQQVVRGDSAAYFCASSPPFPSKIEAEQYFGPGTRLTVT.

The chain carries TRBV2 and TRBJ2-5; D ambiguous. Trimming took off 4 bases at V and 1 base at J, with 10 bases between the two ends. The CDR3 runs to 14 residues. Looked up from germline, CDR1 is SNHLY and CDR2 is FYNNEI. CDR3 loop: CASSGLGLQETQYF. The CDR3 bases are TGTGCCAGCAGTGGTTTGGGCCTCCAAGAGACCCAGTACTTC.

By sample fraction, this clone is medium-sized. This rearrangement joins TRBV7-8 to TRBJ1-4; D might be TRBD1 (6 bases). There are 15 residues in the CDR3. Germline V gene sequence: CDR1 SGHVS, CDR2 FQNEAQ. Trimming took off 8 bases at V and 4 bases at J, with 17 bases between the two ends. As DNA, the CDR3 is TGTGCCAGCCAATTGAAGGGGGAAGATAATGAAAAACTGTTTTTT. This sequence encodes CASQLKGEDNEKLFF.

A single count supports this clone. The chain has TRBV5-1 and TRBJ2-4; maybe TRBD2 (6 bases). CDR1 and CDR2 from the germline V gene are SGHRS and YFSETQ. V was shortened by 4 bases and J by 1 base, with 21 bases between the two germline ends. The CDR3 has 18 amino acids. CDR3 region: CASSPWGDRARAKNIQYF. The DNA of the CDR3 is TGCGCCAGCAGCCCATGGGGGGATCGGGCAAGGGCCAAAAACATTCAGTACTTC.

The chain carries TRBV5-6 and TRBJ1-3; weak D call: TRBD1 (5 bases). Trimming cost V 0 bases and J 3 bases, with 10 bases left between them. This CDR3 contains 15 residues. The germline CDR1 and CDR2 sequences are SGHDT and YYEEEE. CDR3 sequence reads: CASSLADSYGNTIYF. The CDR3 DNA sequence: TGTGCCAGCAGCTTGGCCGACAGTTATGGAAACACCATATATTTT.

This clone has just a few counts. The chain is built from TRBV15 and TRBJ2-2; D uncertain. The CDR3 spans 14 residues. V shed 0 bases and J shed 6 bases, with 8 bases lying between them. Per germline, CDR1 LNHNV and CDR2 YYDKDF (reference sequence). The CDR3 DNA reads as TGTGCCACCAGCAGAGATAAGAGTTCCGGGGAGCTGTTTTTT. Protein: CATSRDKSSGELFF.

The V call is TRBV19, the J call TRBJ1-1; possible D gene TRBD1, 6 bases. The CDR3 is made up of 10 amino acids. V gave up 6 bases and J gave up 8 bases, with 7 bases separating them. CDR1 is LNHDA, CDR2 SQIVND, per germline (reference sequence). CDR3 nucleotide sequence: TGTGCCAGTAGCGGGACAGAAGCTTTCTTT. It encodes CASSGTEAFF. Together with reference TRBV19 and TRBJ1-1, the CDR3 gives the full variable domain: DGGITQSPKYLFRKEGQNVTLSCEQNLNHDAMYWYRQDPGQGLRLIYYSQIVNDFQKGDIAEGYSVSREKKESFPLTVTSAQKNPTAFYLCASSGTEAFFGQGTRLTVV.